The entry below describes one TCR beta chain. The data originate from a study of T cell responses to AZD1222 COVID-19 vaccine. CDR3 length: 12 residues. From germline, CDR1 is MGHDK and CDR2 SYGVNS. The V end lost 3 bases, the J end lost 3 bases, and 0 bases lay between the germline ends. Profiled with immunoSEQ multiplex PCR; TCRdb holds only in-frame clones, not every one. The repertoire holds about 110,000 clones, with approximately 86% as singletons. Sequences were derived from peripheral blood, sampled on day 0 of AZD1222 vaccination. This sequence joins TRBV25-1 and TRBJ1-6; unclear D gene. This receptor was taken from an adult in good health. The CDR3 loop is CASSDYNSPLHF. CDR3 nucleotide sequence: TGTGCCAGCAGTGACTATAATTCACCCCTCCACTTT.